The clone carrying this T cell receptor (beta chain) was counted between two and nine times. What it binds is not known. The sample is drawn from a study of post-analysis software for immune sequencing data. Study-wide background: Relapsing-remitting, secondary progressive and progressive-relapsing forms made up the multiple sclerosis disease courses. Study-level findings and limits: Significantly lower normalized Chao1 diversity was found in patients with multiple sclerosis relative to controls. Batch-mates among the samples co-clustered strongly by F measure. Patients used several TRBV segments, including TRBV5-6, TRBV5-1 and TRBV20-1, more often than controls.

Unique molecular identifiers were carried by the TCR beta cDNA libraries. Each batch of about 1 to 11 million T cells produced roughly 0.5 million cDNA molecules. TCRdb re-derived calls from the PCR reads in MiXCR, one entry per CDR3 protein. Among around 770,000 distinct CDR3 sequences listed, about 43% were seen once. Trimming took 1 base from V and 7 from J; bases not matched to a gene: 6. This CDR3 is built from 15 residues. The germline gives CDR1 SGHTA, CDR2 FQGNSA. This chain joins TRBV7-2 and TRBJ2-7, with 11 bases identical to TRBD2. This clonotype was obtained from a girl between 5 and 17 years old with multiple sclerosis. The sequenced sample consisted of blood. The CDR3, as DNA: TGTGCCAGCAGCTTAGTTAGCGGGGGGGGTAATGAGCAGTACTTC. Translated: CASSLVSGGGNEQYF.